The clone carrying this T cell receptor (beta chain) was seen only a few times. Its matching antigen is unknown. The data originate from a study of blood T cells in healthy people across ages. Study results and limitations: The study lacked donor CMV status, which possibly confounded expanded clonotype changes.

The germline V gene has CDR1 SGHRS and CDR2 YFSETQ. Trimming shortened V by 3 bases and J by 8 bases, and 17 bases separated the two germline ends. This CDR3 region has 15 residues. The donors, all healthy, were Caucasians living in Russia, aged 6 to 90. Total RNA, at least 5.5 micrograms per sample, came from PBMCs. The authors ran a second PCR of roughly 6 to 12 cycles using a sample-barcoded 5' primer and a J-beta primer mix. Every sample gave at least 2.5 million paired-end reads containing CDR3. TCRdb re-called the 5' RACE reads through MiXCR, storing one row per CDR3 protein. The sample comprises approximately 810,000 distinct CDR3 sequences, about 36% of which are singletons, and 10% to 15% rests with the top ten.

The gene calls are TRBV5-1 and TRBJ1-4; D call uncertain. Sequenced sample: blood. The clonotype was recovered from a man aged 18 to 30 in good health. The CDR3 reads CASSSVDGLWEKLFF. The CDR3 DNA sequence: TGCGCCAGCAGCTCCGTCGACGGTCTTTGGGAAAAACTGTTTTTT.